This TCR beta chain was sequenced during a study of Ad26.COV2.S vaccination and SARS-CoV-2 variants. Produced via immunoSEQ multiplex PCR; TCRdb's table is partial and in-frame only. The table shows roughly 350,000 clones, with roughly 90% occurring only once. J gave up 6 bases and V 0 bases, and 4 bases lay outside the gene matches. This CDR3 comprises 16 residues. Germline CDR1 and CDR2: LGHNA and YSLEER. The treatment is: around 19 received Ad26.COV2.S at low or high dose, single or two shots; 5 received placebo; per-sample allocation not given. Sample collection was performed on day 63 after the first vaccine or placebo injection.

Here the sequenced sample was peripheral blood, taken in a trial of Ad26.COV2.S vaccine versus placebo. The chain carries TRBV4-3 and TRBJ1-5; 11 bases match TRBD1. The clonotype comes from a person aged 18-65 years who received the Ad26.COV2.S COVID-19 vaccine or a placebo. The CDR3 DNA reads TGCGCCAGCAGCCAAGAGTCCGGGACAGGGGGTCAGCCCCAGCATTTT. It encodes CASSQESGTGGQPQHF.